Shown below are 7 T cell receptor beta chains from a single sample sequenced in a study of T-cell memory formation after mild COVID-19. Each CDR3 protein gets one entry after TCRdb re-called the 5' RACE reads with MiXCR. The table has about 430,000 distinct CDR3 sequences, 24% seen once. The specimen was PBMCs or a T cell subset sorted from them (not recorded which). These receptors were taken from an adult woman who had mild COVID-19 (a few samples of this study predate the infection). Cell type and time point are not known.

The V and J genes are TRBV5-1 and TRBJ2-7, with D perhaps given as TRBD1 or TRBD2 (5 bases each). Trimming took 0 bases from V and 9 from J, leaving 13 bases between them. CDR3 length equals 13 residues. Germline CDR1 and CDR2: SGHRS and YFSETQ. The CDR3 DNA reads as TGCGCCAGCAGCTTGGAGTCGGGACCAGCGCAGTACTTC. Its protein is CASSLESGPAQYF.

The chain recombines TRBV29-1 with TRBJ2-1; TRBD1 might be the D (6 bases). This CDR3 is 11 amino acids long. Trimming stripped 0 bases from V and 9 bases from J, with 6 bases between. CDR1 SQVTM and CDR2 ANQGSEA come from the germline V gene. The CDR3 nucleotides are TGCAGCGTTGAAGAGGGGGCTGAGCAGTTCTTC. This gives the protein CSVEEGAEQFF.

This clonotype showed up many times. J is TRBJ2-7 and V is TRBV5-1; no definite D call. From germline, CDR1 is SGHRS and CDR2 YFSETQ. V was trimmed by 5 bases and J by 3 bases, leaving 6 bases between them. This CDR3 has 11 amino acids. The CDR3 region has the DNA TGCGCCAGCAGTAGTGGCTACGAGCAGTACTTC. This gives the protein CASSSGYEQYF.

The CDR3 reads CASTTRRTDTQYF. CDR3 DNA sequence: TGCGCCAGCACCACCCGTAGAACAGATACGCAGTATTTT. This chain links TRBV5-1 with TRBJ2-3; D call uncertain. Germline V gives CDR1 SGHRS, CDR2 YFSETQ. Trimming removed 6 bases from V and 3 bases from J, with 11 bases in between. CDR3 length: 13 residues.

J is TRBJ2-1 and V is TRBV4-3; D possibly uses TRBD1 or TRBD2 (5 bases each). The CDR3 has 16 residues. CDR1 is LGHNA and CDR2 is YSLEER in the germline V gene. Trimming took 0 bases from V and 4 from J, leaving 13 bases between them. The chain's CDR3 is CASSQEGTEYYNEQFF. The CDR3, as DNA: TGCGCCAGCAGCCAAGAGGGGACCGAGTATTACAATGAGCAGTTCTTC.

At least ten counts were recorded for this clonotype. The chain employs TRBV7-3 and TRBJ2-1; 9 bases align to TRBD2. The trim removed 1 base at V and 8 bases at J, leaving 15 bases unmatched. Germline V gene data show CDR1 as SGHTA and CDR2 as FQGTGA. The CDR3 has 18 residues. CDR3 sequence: CASSLRPGRRGGIHEQFF. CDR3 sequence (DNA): TGTGCCAGCAGCTTAAGGCCCGGTCGGCGGGGGGGTATTCATGAGCAGTTCTTC.

CDR3 sequence reads: CASSYSKRYNEKLFF. The DNA for the CDR3 is TGTGCCAGCAGTTACTCGAAACGGTATAATGAAAAACTGTTTTTT. This sequence joins TRBV6-5 and TRBJ1-4; no reliable D call. The CDR3 has 15 residues. The germline V and J ends were trimmed by 0 bases and 4 bases, with 9 bases remaining between them. Germline lookup yields CDR1 MNHEY and CDR2 SVGAGI.